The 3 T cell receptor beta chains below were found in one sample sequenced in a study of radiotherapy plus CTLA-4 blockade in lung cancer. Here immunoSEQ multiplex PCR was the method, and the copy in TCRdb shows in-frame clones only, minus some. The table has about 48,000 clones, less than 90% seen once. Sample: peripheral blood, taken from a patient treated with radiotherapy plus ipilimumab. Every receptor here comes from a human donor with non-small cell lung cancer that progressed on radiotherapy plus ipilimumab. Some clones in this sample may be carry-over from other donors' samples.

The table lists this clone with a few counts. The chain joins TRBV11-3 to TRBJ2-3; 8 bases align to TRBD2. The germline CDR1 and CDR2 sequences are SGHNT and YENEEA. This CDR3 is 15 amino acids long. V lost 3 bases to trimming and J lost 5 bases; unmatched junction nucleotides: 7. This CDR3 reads CASSLNSGMEDTQYF. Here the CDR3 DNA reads TGTGCCAGCAGCTTGAATAGCGGGATGGAAGATACGCAGTATTTT.

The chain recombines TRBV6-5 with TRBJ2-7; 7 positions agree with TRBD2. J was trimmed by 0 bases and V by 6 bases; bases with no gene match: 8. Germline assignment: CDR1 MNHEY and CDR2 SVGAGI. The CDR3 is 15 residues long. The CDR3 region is CASRPPGGISYEQYF. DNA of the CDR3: TGTGCCAGCAGACCCCCGGGGGGAATCTCCTACGAGCAGTACTTC.

CDR3 amino acids: CASNWESGQPNQPQHF. CDR3 coding DNA: TGTGCCAGCAATTGGGAATCGGGACAGCCGAATCAGCCCCAGCATTTT. The chain recombines TRBV6-6 with TRBJ1-5; TRBD1 matches at 7 bases. The germline V gene encodes CDR1 MNHNY and CDR2 SVGAGI (reference sequence). The CDR3 is 16 amino acids. V trimming: 7 bases; J trimming: 4 bases; junction bases outside the gene matches: 13.